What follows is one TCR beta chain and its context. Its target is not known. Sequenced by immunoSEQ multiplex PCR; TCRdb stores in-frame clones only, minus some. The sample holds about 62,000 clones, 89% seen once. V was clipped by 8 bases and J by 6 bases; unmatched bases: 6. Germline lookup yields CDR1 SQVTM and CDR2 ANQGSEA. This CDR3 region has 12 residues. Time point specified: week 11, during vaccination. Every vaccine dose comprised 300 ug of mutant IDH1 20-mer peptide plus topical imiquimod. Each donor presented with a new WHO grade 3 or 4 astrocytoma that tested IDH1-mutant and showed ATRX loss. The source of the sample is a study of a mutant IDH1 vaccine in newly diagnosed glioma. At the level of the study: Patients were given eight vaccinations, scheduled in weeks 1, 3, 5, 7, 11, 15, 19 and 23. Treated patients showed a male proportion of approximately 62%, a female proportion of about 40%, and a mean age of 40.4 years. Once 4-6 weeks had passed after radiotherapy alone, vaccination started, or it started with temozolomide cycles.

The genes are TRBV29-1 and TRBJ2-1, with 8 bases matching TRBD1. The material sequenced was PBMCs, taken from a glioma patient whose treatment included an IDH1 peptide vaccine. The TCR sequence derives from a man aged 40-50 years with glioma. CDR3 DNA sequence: TGCAGCACGCAACAGGGGGGCAATGAGCAGTTCTTC. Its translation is CSTQQGGNEQFF.